One sample yielded the 16 T cell receptor beta chains listed below, sequenced in a study of T cells in localized non-small cell lung cancer. Libraries were prepared by immunoSEQ multiplex PCR; TCRdb keeps only in-frame clonotypes and omits some of them. The data show about 35,000 clones, 91% seen once. Sequenced here: peripheral blood mononuclear cells, sampled before any cancer treatment. The receptors were gathered from a female donor older than 55 with stage II lung adenocarcinoma.

This rearrangement joins TRBV29-1 to TRBJ1-4; 7 bases are shared with TRBD1. The CDR3 covers 12 residues. V lost 8 bases, J lost 8 bases, and 8 bases stayed unmatched. Germline CDR1 SQVTM, CDR2 ANQGSEA. CDR3 DNA: TGCAGCTTTTTGACAGGGAGAGAAAAACTGTTTTTT. Encoded protein: CSFLTGREKLFF. The entire variable domain, with the rest obtained from reference TRBV29-1 and TRBJ1-4, is as follows: SAVISQKPSRDICQRGTSLTIQCQVDSQVTMMFWYRQQPGQSLTLIATANQGSEATYESGFVIDKFPISRPNLTFSTLTVSNMSPEDSSIYLCSFLTGREKLFFGSGTQLSVL.

The V and J genes are TRBV10-2 and TRBJ2-7; tentatively, D is TRBD1 or TRBD2 (5 bases each). V was cut by 7 bases and J by 3 bases, with 13 bases left in between. Germline-derived CDR1 and CDR2 are WSHSY and SAAADI. The CDR3 totals 13 residues. As DNA, the CDR3 is TGCGCCAGCACCCTAGGGACGGACTACGAGCAGTACTTC. Protein sequence: CASTLGTDYEQYF.

This clone has a handful of counts. V is TRBV6-5 and J is TRBJ2-1; possibly TRBD2 for D (5 bases). Germline V gene lookup returns CDR1 MNHEY and CDR2 SVGAGI. This CDR3 has 14 residues. V was cut by 6 bases and J by 4 bases, with 13 bases left in between. CDR3 in DNA: TGTGCCAGCAGAACAACTAGGACGTACAATGAGCAGTTCTTC. Translating gives CASRTTRTYNEQFF.

The chain has TRBV19 and TRBJ2-7, with 7 nucleotides matching TRBD1. Looked up from germline, CDR1 is LNHDA and CDR2 is SQIVND (reference sequence). Trimming at V came to 0 bases and at J to 0 bases, leaving 5 bases not matched to a gene. The CDR3 extends over 16 amino acids. CDR3 residues: CASSIEYRGHSYEQYF. DNA for the CDR3: TGTGCCAGTAGTATAGAGTACAGGGGCCACTCCTACGAGCAGTACTTC.

This clone was counted between two and nine times. A read error may account for a junction end that differs from germline. This chain connects TRBV7-2 to TRBJ2-1, with TRBD2 as a possible D gene (5 bases). CDR3 length equals 12 residues. Germline CDR1 and CDR2: SGHTA and FQGNSA. DNA for the CDR3: TGTGCCAGCAGCTCCGGGGTTCCGTTCCCCCTCTTC. This encodes CASSSGVPFPLF.

This chain uses TRBV6-1 with TRBJ2-7; D might be TRBD1 (7 bases). The V gene's germline CDR1 is MNHNS and CDR2 SASEGT. The CDR3 extends over 14 amino acids. Trimming left V 6 bases short and J 4 bases short, with 16 bases between. CDR3 nucleotide sequence: TGTGCCAGCAGCCTACTGGCAGGGGGGTACGAGCAGTACTTC. This encodes CASSLLAGGYEQYF.

This clone was seen a single time. J is TRBJ1-4 and V is TRBV19, with no clear D. The V gene lost 5 bases and the J gene lost 6 bases, with 13 bases spanning the gap. The CDR3 totals 14 residues. Looked up from germline, CDR1 is LNHDA and CDR2 is SQIVND (reference sequence). CDR3 sequence reads: CASSGRQGYEKLFF. The CDR3 nucleotides read TGTGCCAGTAGTGGCCGCCAAGGGTATGAAAAACTGTTTTTT.

V usage is TRBV19 and J usage is TRBJ2-7; D uncertain. The CDR3 runs 12 residues. Germline V CDR1 and CDR2: LNHDA, SQIVND (reference sequence). V was cut by 5 bases and J by 5 bases, with 10 bases left in between. The CDR3 protein is CASSAIGNEQYF. Here the CDR3 DNA reads TGTGCCAGTAGTGCAATTGGGAACGAGCAGTACTTC.

The chain combines TRBV7-3 with TRBJ2-7; D perhaps matches TRBD2 (6 bases). CDR1 SGHTA and CDR2 FQGTGA come from the germline V gene. The length of the CDR3 is 14 residues. V lost 3 bases to trimming and J lost 3 bases, with 12 bases between them. The CDR3 DNA reads as TGTGCCAGCAGCTTTCTGCCGGGGGACTACGAGCAGTACTTC. It translates to CASSFLPGDYEQYF.

The rearrangement links TRBV5-4 to TRBJ1-2; the D is unclear. V lost 0 bases to trimming and J lost 4 bases, with 7 bases between them. Germline CDR1 reads SGHNT; CDR2 reads YYREEE (reference sequence). The CDR3 extends over 13 amino acids. CDR3 in amino acids: CASSLESGYGYTF. The CDR3 DNA follows: TGTGCCAGCAGCTTGGAGTCAGGCTATGGCTACACCTTC.

The chain combines TRBV5-1 with TRBJ2-7; D is possibly TRBD1 (6 bases). The CDR3 has 15 residues. CDR1 and CDR2 from the germline V gene are SGHRS and YFSETQ. V was pared by 1 base and J by 3 bases, with 14 bases between. CDR3 in DNA: TGCGCCAGCAGCTTGTCGGCAGGGGACCTCTACGAGCAGTACTTC. This codes for CASSLSAGDLYEQYF. Full variable domain (missing parts from reference TRBV5-1 and TRBJ2-7): KAGVTQTPRYLIKTRGQQVTLSCSPISGHRSVSWYQQTPGQGLQFLFEYFSETQRNKGNFPGRFSGRQFSNSRSEMNVSTLELGDSALYLCASSLSAGDLYEQYFGPGTRLTVT.

This clone was seen only once. V usage is TRBV20-1 and J usage is TRBJ2-7, with D tentatively TRBD1 (6 bases). The ends were cut back, 6 bases at V and 5 bases at J, with 11 bases in the middle. Germline CDR1 DFQATT, CDR2 SNEGSKA (reference sequence). The CDR3 totals 11 residues. Written as DNA, the CDR3 is TGCAGTGCCAACAGGGCGAACGAGCAGTACTTC. This encodes CSANRANEQYF.

The chain joins TRBV7-9 to TRBJ1-3, with D unresolved. The CDR3 sequence is 13 residues long. Trimming stripped 5 bases from V and 8 bases from J, with 13 bases between. Looked up from germline, CDR1 is SEHNR and CDR2 is FQNEAQ (reference sequence). The CDR3 is CASSPDFEDTIYF. CDR3 DNA: TGTGCCAGCAGCCCCGATTTTGAGGACACCATATATTTT. The full variable domain, in which reference TRBV7-9 and TRBJ1-3 provide the parts outside the CDR3, is DTGVSQNPRHKITKRGQNVTFRCDPISEHNRLYWYRQTLGQGPEFLTYFQNEAQLEKSRLLSDRFSAERPKGSFSTLEIQRTEQGDSAMYLCASSPDFEDTIYFGEGSWLTVV.

This chain connects TRBV7-2 to TRBJ2-4; TRBD2 might be the D (5 bases). CDR3 length: 15 amino acids. Trimming shortened V by 5 bases and J by 6 bases, and 17 bases separated the two germline ends. Germline V CDR1 and CDR2: SGHTA, FQGNSA. The CDR3 region is CASSPSGGRRNIQYF. In nucleotides, the CDR3 is TGTGCCAGCAGCCCCTCCGGCGGGCGGAGAAACATTCAGTACTTC. Filled out from reference TRBV7-2 and TRBJ2-4, the complete variable domain reads GAGVSQSPSNKVTEKGKDVELRCDPISGHTALYWYRQSLGQGLEFLIYFQGNSAPDKSGLPSDRFSAERTGGSVSTLTIQRTQQEDSAVYLCASSPSGGRRNIQYFGAGTRLSVL.

J is TRBJ2-3 and V is TRBV19; D remains unclear. Looked up from germline, CDR1 is LNHDA and CDR2 is SQIVND (reference sequence). V dropped 4 bases and J dropped 5 bases, with 16 bases sitting between them. The CDR3 runs to 15 residues. The CDR3 sequence: CASSTEDVIGDTQYF. The CDR3, as DNA: TGTGCCAGTAGTACAGAGGACGTCATTGGAGATACGCAGTATTTT. Full variable domain (missing parts from reference TRBV19 and TRBJ2-3): DGGITQSPKYLFRKEGQNVTLSCEQNLNHDAMYWYRQDPGQGLRLIYYSQIVNDFQKGDIAEGYSVSREKKESFPLTVTSAQKNPTAFYLCASSTEDVIGDTQYFGPGTRLTVL.

This clone has more than one count but fewer than ten. The CDR3 DNA follows: TGTGCCAGCAGCCCGGTGGGGGCCGGGGTGGATTTTGACTATGGCTACACCTTC. As protein: CASSPVGAGVDFDYGYTF. The chain employs TRBV7-9 and TRBJ1-2; a weak D match, TRBD1 (6 bases). With 5 bases removed from V and 3 bases from J, the gap between germline ends came to 25 bases. The CDR3 is made up of 18 amino acids. The germline V gene has CDR1 SEHNR and CDR2 FQNEAQ (reference sequence).